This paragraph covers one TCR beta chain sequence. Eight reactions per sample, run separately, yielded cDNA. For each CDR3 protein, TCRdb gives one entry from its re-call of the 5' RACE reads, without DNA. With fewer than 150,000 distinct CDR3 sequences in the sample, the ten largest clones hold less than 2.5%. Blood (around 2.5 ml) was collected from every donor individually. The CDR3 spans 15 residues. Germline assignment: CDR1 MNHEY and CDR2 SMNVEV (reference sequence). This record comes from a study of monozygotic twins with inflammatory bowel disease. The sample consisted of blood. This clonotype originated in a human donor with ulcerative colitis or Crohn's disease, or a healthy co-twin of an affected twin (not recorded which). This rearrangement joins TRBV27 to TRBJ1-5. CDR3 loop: CASSLGRGSNQPQHF.